These 7 T cell receptor beta chains came from one sample sequenced in a study of vaccination effects on CD4 cells after COVID-19. The table came from immunoSEQ multiplex PCR; TCRdb's copy has only in-frame clones and leaves some out. Counted here are tens of thousands of clones, around 82% occurring once; the ten biggest clones make up approximately 5.8%. These receptors' targets are unknown. Within the ViraFEST assay, antigen-specific CD4+ T cells underwent expansion with viral peptide pools prior to sequencing. Cells that had been cultured for 10 days were the source of isolated CD4+ T cells. The individual was infected with SARS-CoV-2 between March and December 2020, as confirmed by PCR. The material sequenced was CD4+ T cells from PBMCs cultured with HIV peptides, taken before COVID-19 vaccination. Subset defined: HIV-1 Nef peptide pool negative control/reference culture. These receptors were taken from a human donor who had a prior SARS-CoV-2 infection.

V gene TRBV11-2 combines with J gene TRBJ1-1; a possible D gene is TRBD1 (5 bases). Germline CDR1 is SGHAT and CDR2 is FQNNGV. CDR3 length: 19 residues. Trimming left V 1 base short and J 5 bases short, with 26 bases between. The CDR3, as DNA: TGTGCCAGCAGCTTAGGGTCGTTGGCGGGACCCCGGTCGAGGACTGAAGCTTTCTTT. Translating it yields CASSLGSLAGPRSRTEAFF.

The chain combines TRBV5-1 with TRBJ2-2; 9 bases match TRBD1. The V gene end was trimmed by 7 bases and the J gene end by 6 bases; junction bases not matched to a gene: 1. The germline V gene has CDR1 SGHRS and CDR2 YFSETQ. The CDR3 totals 12 residues. CDR3 sequence (DNA): TGCGCCAGCGGACAGGGGTCCGGGGAGCTGTTTTTT. Translation gives CASGQGSGELFF.

V usage is TRBV3-1 (or the pseudogene TRBV3-2) and J usage is TRBJ1-2; D perhaps matches TRBD1 (5 bases). Germline V gene lookup returns CDR1 LGHDT and CDR2 YNNKEL (reference sequence). V was trimmed by 4 bases and J by 7 bases, leaving 13 bases between them. This CDR3 has 13 residues. The chain's CDR3 is CASSPRDAGGYTF. The CDR3 DNA follows: TGTGCCAGCAGCCCCAGGGACGCTGGTGGCTACACCTTC.

This clone was counted a single time. V usage is TRBV9 and J usage is TRBJ1-4; 12 bases agree with TRBD1. The V gene end was trimmed by 3 bases and the J gene end by 4 bases; junction bases not matched to a gene: 7. Germline-derived CDR1 and CDR2 are SGDLS and YYNGEE. The CDR3 has 17 amino acids. CDR3 region: CASSGGQGAGLNEKLFF. The CDR3 bases are TGTGCCAGCAGCGGGGGACAGGGGGCAGGCCTTAATGAAAAACTGTTTTTT. Full variable domain (rest looked up from reference TRBV9 and TRBJ1-4): DSGVTQTPKHLITATGQRVTLRCSPRSGDLSVYWYQQSLDQGLQFLIQYYNGEERAKGNILERFSAQQFPDLHSELNLSSLELGDSALYFCASSGGQGAGLNEKLFFGSGTQLSVL.

CDR3 DNA: TGTGCCAGCAGTTACTGCACAGGGTGTGGCGAATACTTC. Translated, it gives CASSYCTGCGEYF. The V gene is TRBV6-6, the J gene TRBJ2-7, with D possibly being TRBD1 (6 bases). CDR1 MNHNY and CDR2 SVGAGI come from the germline V gene (reference sequence). The CDR3 spans 13 residues. V lost 1 base to trimming and J lost 13 bases, with 17 bases between them.

This clone was detected once. V gene TRBV6-6 combines with J gene TRBJ1-1; D ambiguous. CDR1 and CDR2 (germline): MNHNY, SVGAGI (reference sequence). CDR3 length equals 11 residues. Trimming removed 8 bases at V and 6 bases at J, with 10 bases between. CDR3 in amino acids: CASGRHSEAFF. Written as DNA, the CDR3 is TGTGCCAGCGGTCGGCACTCTGAAGCTTTCTTT.

This clone was observed a handful of times. This rearrangement joins TRBV24-1 to TRBJ2-3; weak D call: TRBD1 (6 bases). Trimming pared 3 bases from V and 2 bases from J, leaving 11 bases between. This CDR3 is 15 amino acids long. Germline V CDR1 and CDR2: KGHDR, SFDVKD. The CDR3 is CATSDRTDYTDTQYF. In DNA form, the CDR3 reads TGTGCCACCAGTGATAGGACAGATTACACAGATACGCAGTATTTT.